The 16 T cell receptor beta chains reported below all come from one sample, sequenced in a study of T cell repertoires in cytomegalovirus infection. TCRdb reanalysed the reads using MiXCR and keeps one entry per CDR3 protein. The table shows about 100,000 distinct CDR3 sequences, with 15% to 20% occurring only once. The specimen sequenced was PBMCs. The source of these receptors is a human donor in good health (CMV status not recorded). Some clones in this sample may be carry-over from other donors' samples.

This clonotype appeared a few times. DNA of the CDR3: TGTGCCATCAGCCAGCGGGGGGGCGAGGCAGATACGCAGTATTTT. It is translated as CAISQRGGEADTQYF. This sequence joins TRBV10-3 and TRBJ2-3, with TRBD2 matching 10 bases. Germline V gene data show CDR1 as ENHRY and CDR2 as SYGVKD. V dropped 6 bases and J dropped 4; count of bases not matched to a gene: 7. The CDR3 runs 15 residues.

The CDR3 DNA reads TGTGCCAGCAGCCAAGGAAGGACAGGGGCTGGGGCCAACGTCCTGACTTTC. This encodes CASSQGRTGAGANVLTF. This chain uses TRBV3-1 with TRBJ2-6; TRBD1 matches 9 bases. This CDR3 comprises 17 residues. Germline values: CDR1 LGHDT, CDR2 YNNKEL (reference sequence). The V segment lost 1 base and the J segment 2 bases; nucleotides outside the gene matches: 3. Full variable domain (missing parts from reference TRBV3-1 and TRBJ2-6): DTAVSQTPKYLVTQMGNDKSIKCEQNLGHDTMYWYKQDSKKFLKIMFSYNNKELIINETVPNRFSPKSPDKAHLNLHINSLELGDSAVYFCASSQGRTGAGANVLTFGAGSRLTVL.

The J gene is TRBJ2-7, the V gene TRBV6-6, with 10 bases that match TRBD1. The CDR3 covers 15 residues. CDR1 and CDR2 (germline): MNHNY, SVGAGI (reference sequence). V trimming: 0 bases; J trimming: 5 bases; junction bases outside the gene matches: 4. The CDR3 coding sequence is TGTGCCAGCAGTTACTCGACAGGGGGCTATAACGAGCAGTACTTC. Translated: CASSYSTGGYNEQYF.

This clonotype was seen only a few times. The CDR3 coding sequence is TGCAGCGTTGAACCCGGACCAAGAGGGACCCAGTACTTC. This sequence encodes CSVEPGPRGTQYF. V usage is TRBV29-1 and J usage is TRBJ2-5; the D is unclear. The CDR3 contains 13 residues. In germline, CDR1 is SQVTM, CDR2 ANQGSEA. V gave up 2 bases and J gave up 7 bases, with 14 bases separating them.

V and J are TRBV25-1 and TRBJ1-5; 9 bases agree with TRBD1. Germline lookup yields CDR1 MGHDK and CDR2 SYGVNS. V shed 6 bases, J shed 0 bases, and the junction held 6 bases outside the gene matches. There are 16 residues in the CDR3. The CDR3 reads CASSKRTGDSNQPQHF. CDR3 nucleotides: TGTGCCAGCAGCAAAAGGACAGGGGATAGCAATCAGCCCCAGCATTTT.

There are a few counts of this clonotype. This rearrangement joins TRBV6-6 to TRBJ2-4; D gene ambiguous. The V gene's germline CDR1 is MNHNY and CDR2 SVGAGI (reference sequence). V lost 5 bases to trimming and J lost 0 bases, with 11 bases between them. This CDR3 region has 15 residues. The CDR3 sequence is CASSPPGSAKNIQYF. The CDR3 nucleotides read TGTGCCAGCAGTCCCCCTGGGTCAGCCAAAAACATTCAGTACTTC.

This chain's CDR3 is CSGHEPSTYEQYF. CDR3 bases: TGCAGCGGCCATGAACCTTCCACCTACGAGCAGTACTTC. This sequence joins TRBV29-1 and TRBJ2-7; D ambiguous. Germline V CDR1 and CDR2: SQVTM, ANQGSEA. Deletions cut 7 bases from V and 2 bases from J, with 15 bases between. The CDR3 loop spans 13 amino acids.

This clonotype was observed a few times. This chain joins TRBV29-1 and TRBJ2-1; TRBD2 might be the D (5 bases). The V gene lost 3 bases and the J gene lost 6 bases, with 12 bases spanning the gap. In germline, CDR1 is SQVTM, CDR2 ANQGSEA. The CDR3 runs 13 residues. CDR3 DNA sequence: TGCAGCGTTGATGCACTTGGAGGCAATGAGCAGTTCTTC. This gives the protein CSVDALGGNEQFF.

This clonotype was detected a few times. This chain joins TRBV6-5 and TRBJ2-2; a possible D gene is TRBD2 (5 bases). Germline CDR1 MNHEY, CDR2 SVGAGI. CDR3 size: 15 residues. V dropped 6 bases and J dropped 0 bases, with 11 bases sitting between them. CDR3 nucleotide sequence: TGTGCCAGCAGAGGGAGTCGAACGAACACCGGGGAGCTGTTTTTT. Amino acids: CASRGSRTNTGELFF.

This clonotype was recorded many times. The chain combines TRBV7-2 with TRBJ1-6; D gene ambiguous. The V gene lost 1 base and the J gene lost 7 bases, with 8 bases spanning the gap. Per germline, CDR1 SGHTA and CDR2 FQGNSA. The CDR3 loop spans 14 amino acids. The CDR3 DNA reads as TGTGCCAGCAGCTTAGGGGTTCGCAATTCACCCCTCCACTTT. Translated, it gives CASSLGVRNSPLHF.

The chain couples TRBV7-3 to TRBJ2-1, with D tentatively TRBD2 (5 bases). V was trimmed by 5 bases and J by 6 bases, leaving 17 bases between them. This CDR3 is built from 15 residues. CDR1 SGHTA and CDR2 FQGTGA come from the germline V gene. This CDR3 is CASSPAGPPPNEQFF. The CDR3 DNA follows: TGTGCCAGCAGCCCCGCGGGCCCACCCCCCAATGAGCAGTTCTTC.

The V and J genes are TRBV5-1 and TRBJ2-1; D call uncertain. The CDR3 is 15 residues long. The germline gives CDR1 SGHRS, CDR2 YFSETQ. With 3 bases removed from V and 2 bases from J, the gap between germline ends came to 12 bases. In DNA form, the CDR3 reads TGCGCCAGCAGCTCCTTCACGGTGCCCTACAATGAGCAGTTCTTC. Translation gives CASSSFTVPYNEQFF. The complete variable domain, with remaining parts taken from reference TRBV5-1 and TRBJ2-1, reads KAGVTQTPRYLIKTRGQQVTLSCSPISGHRSVSWYQQTPGQGLQFLFEYFSETQRNKGNFPGRFSGRQFSNSRSEMNVSTLELGDSALYLCASSSFTVPYNEQFFGPGTRLTVL.

At least ten counts were recorded for this clonotype. This chain links TRBV24-1 with TRBJ2-5, with 7 bases fitting TRBD2. The ends lost 6 bases at V and 5 bases at J; junction bases unmatched: 5. Looked up from germline, CDR1 is KGHDR and CDR2 is SFDVKD. The CDR3 length is 13 residues. The CDR3 DNA reads as TGTGCCACCAGTACTAGCGTGGGGGAGACCCAGTACTTC. This translates into CATSTSVGETQYF.

The chain joins TRBV20-1 to TRBJ2-2; D uncertain. The CDR3 extends over 16 amino acids. Germline CDR1 and CDR2: DFQATT and SNEGSKA (reference sequence). Trimming pared 3 bases from V and 3 bases from J, leaving 17 bases between. The CDR3 sequence is CSASIGRPTDTGELFF. DNA of the CDR3: TGCAGTGCTAGTATCGGCAGGCCTACGGACACCGGGGAGCTGTTTTTT.

This clonotype is termed medium-sized. J is TRBJ1-5 and V is TRBV7-2; 7 bases are shared with TRBD1. The junction had 10 bases not matched to a gene; V was cut back by 1 base and J by 10 bases. Germline V gives CDR1 SGHTA, CDR2 FQGNSA. The CDR3 extends over 15 amino acids. CDR3 amino acids: CASSLDGSGGEPQHF. In DNA, the CDR3 is TGTGCCAGCAGCTTAGACGGGTCAGGGGGAGAACCCCAGCATTTT.

This chain joins TRBV5-1 and TRBJ2-2; 8 positions agree with TRBD1. The CDR3 runs to 15 residues. CDR1 SGHRS and CDR2 YFSETQ come from the germline V gene. The V and J ends lost 4 bases and 1 base, in that order; junction bases with no gene match: 3. DNA for the CDR3: TGCGCCAGCAGCGACGGGACAGGGAACACCGGGGAGCTGTTTTTT. It encodes CASSDGTGNTGELFF.